These 14 T cell receptor beta chains share one sample of origin, sequenced in a study of blood T cell repertoires in COVID-19. TCRdb's copy holds only in-frame clones and misses some; the assay was immunoSEQ multiplex PCR. The table has 250,000 to 350,000 clones, nearly 90% seen once. Input material: PBMCs or T cells enriched from blood (not recorded which). These receptor sequences come from a woman in her forties or fifties who had been exposed to COVID-19.

As DNA, the CDR3 is TGTGCCAGCAGCTTAATATCCGATCTTGAGGAGCAGTACTTC. The encoded protein is CASSLISDLEEQYF. The chain is built from TRBV7-2 and TRBJ2-7; D is unresolved. The ends were cut back, 2 bases at V and 7 bases at J, with 15 bases in the middle. Germline V gives CDR1 SGHTA, CDR2 FQGNSA. The CDR3 spans 14 residues.

This clone was counted many times. The chain has TRBV27 and TRBJ1-6; D gene ambiguous. Trimming stripped 0 bases from V and 2 bases from J, with 8 bases between. Germline CDR1 and CDR2: MNHEY and SMNVEV (reference sequence). The CDR3 extends over 16 amino acids. The chain's CDR3 is CASSLSGSAYNSPLHF. CDR3 DNA sequence: TGTGCCAGCAGTTTATCTGGTAGCGCCTATAATTCACCCCTCCACTTT.

This chain joins TRBV4-2 and TRBJ1-5; D gene ambiguous. From germline, CDR1 is LGHNA and CDR2 YNFKEQ. Trimming cost V 1 base and J 1 base, with 11 bases left between them. The CDR3 contains 16 residues. The CDR3 loop is CASSQAAEPSNQPQHF. CDR3 sequence (DNA): TGTGCCAGCAGCCAAGCCGCAGAACCGAGCAATCAGCCCCAGCATTTT.

The chain links TRBV6-5 to TRBJ2-1; D is perhaps TRBD1 (6 bases). CDR1 and CDR2 from the germline V gene are MNHEY and SVGAGI. The CDR3 runs 13 residues. Trimming removed 8 bases from V and 1 base from J, with 9 bases in between. CDR3 nucleotides: TGTGCCAGCTCTGGACAGTCCTACAATGAGCAGTTCTTC. Translating gives CASSGQSYNEQFF.

This clone showed up just a few times. The J gene is TRBJ1-6, the V gene TRBV30; unclear D gene. Trimming took off 4 bases at V and 0 bases at J, with 13 bases between the two ends. Germline CDR1 is GTSNPN and CDR2 is SVGIG (reference sequence). The CDR3 sequence is 16 residues long. CDR3 sequence: CAWTAGVYSYNSPLHF. CDR3 in DNA: TGTGCCTGGACTGCCGGGGTTTACTCCTATAATTCACCCCTCCACTTT.

As regards this clone: The junction departs from the called germline gene at one end, perhaps through a read error. The chain has TRBV4-2 and TRBJ2-7, with 13 bases fitting TRBD2. Germline V gene sequence: CDR1 LGHNA, CDR2 YNFKEQ. The CDR3 loop spans 15 amino acids. CDR3 region: CASSHPGLAGDTYHF. The CDR3 DNA sequence: TGTGCCAGCAGCCATCCCGGACTAGCGGGGGACACATACCACTTC.

This rearrangement joins TRBV15 to TRBJ1-2; TRBD1 matches at 7 bases. CDR1 is LNHNV, CDR2 YYDKDF, per germline (reference sequence). Trimming removed 1 base from V and 4 bases from J; junction bases left unmatched: 6. This CDR3 spans 15 amino acids. In DNA form, the CDR3 reads TGTGCCACCAGCAGAGTTTCAGGGGGGAGCTATGGCTACACCTTC. This gives the protein CATSRVSGGSYGYTF. The entire variable domain, with the rest obtained from reference TRBV15 and TRBJ1-2, is as follows: DAMVIQNPRYQVTQFGKPVTLSCSQTLNHNVMYWYQQKSSQAPKLLFHYYDKDFNNEADTPDNFQSRRPNTSFCFLDIRSPGLGDTAMYLCATSRVSGGSYGYTFGSGTRLTVV.

The chain links TRBV29-1 to TRBJ2-1; 9 nucleotides align to TRBD2. The CDR3 totals 16 residues. Trimming at V came to 0 bases and at J to 8 bases, leaving 11 bases not matched to a gene. Germline V gene data show CDR1 as SQVTM and CDR2 as ANQGSEA. The CDR3 sequence is CSVEDLALAGTYEQFF. The CDR3 bases are TGCAGCGTTGAAGATTTAGCGCTAGCGGGGACGTATGAGCAGTTCTTC.

About this clone: This sample also contains other DNA sequences that code for the same CDR3. The chain has TRBV30 and TRBJ1-3; D not resolved. Germline V lookup: CDR1 GTSNPN, CDR2 SVGIG (reference sequence). Trimming shortened V by 4 bases and J by 0 bases, and 7 bases separated the two germline ends. CDR3 length: 13 amino acids. The CDR3 sequence: CAWTAGSGNTIYF. The CDR3 nucleotides read TGTGCCTGGACAGCGGGCTCTGGAAACACCATATATTTT.

This chain's CDR3 is CASSPRTGIYGYTF. CDR3 sequence (DNA): TGTGCCAGCAGCCCGAGGACAGGAATTTATGGCTACACCTTC. The genes are TRBV6-5 and TRBJ1-2; 7 nucleotides agree with TRBD1. The junction had 9 bases not matched to a gene; V was cut back by 6 bases and J by 5 bases. The germline V gene has CDR1 MNHEY and CDR2 SVGAGI. There are 14 residues in the CDR3.

J is TRBJ2-3 and V is TRBV5-4; 9 bases fit TRBD1. J was trimmed by 3 bases and V by 4 bases; bases with no gene match: 12. The CDR3 is 17 residues long. CDR1 is SGHNT and CDR2 is YYREEE in the germline V gene (reference sequence). This CDR3 is CASSPYLQGAGTDTQYF. The CDR3 nucleotides read TGTGCCAGCAGCCCTTACTTACAGGGGGCGGGGACAGATACGCAGTATTTT.

The chain couples TRBV5-6 to TRBJ1-6, with D perhaps matching TRBD1 (6 bases). The germline gives CDR1 SGHDT, CDR2 YYEEEE. This CDR3 contains 17 residues. V lost 4 bases, J lost 1 base, and 15 bases lay in between. The CDR3 sequence is CASSVTGRGSYNSPLHF. The CDR3 coding sequence is TGTGCCAGCAGCGTTACAGGGAGGGGGTCCTATAATTCACCCCTCCACTTT.

This chain joins TRBV5-4 and TRBJ1-2; 9 nucleotides match TRBD1. This CDR3 contains 14 residues. The germline gives CDR1 SGHNT, CDR2 YYREEE (reference sequence). V shed 5 bases and J 4 bases; nucleotides not matched to a gene: 6. The CDR3 DNA is TGTGCCAGCAGAGTCTTGACAGGGGGCTATGGCTACACCTTC. Residues: CASRVLTGGYGYTF.

The gene calls are TRBV5-1 and TRBJ1-2, with unresolved D. CDR3 length equals 14 residues. The germline V gene has CDR1 SGHRS and CDR2 YFSETQ. V gave up 0 bases and J gave up 4 bases, with 10 bases separating them. For the CDR3, the DNA is TGCGCCAGCAGCTTGGCCGGGCGGGGCTATGGCTACACCTTC. Translation gives CASSLAGRGYGYTF.